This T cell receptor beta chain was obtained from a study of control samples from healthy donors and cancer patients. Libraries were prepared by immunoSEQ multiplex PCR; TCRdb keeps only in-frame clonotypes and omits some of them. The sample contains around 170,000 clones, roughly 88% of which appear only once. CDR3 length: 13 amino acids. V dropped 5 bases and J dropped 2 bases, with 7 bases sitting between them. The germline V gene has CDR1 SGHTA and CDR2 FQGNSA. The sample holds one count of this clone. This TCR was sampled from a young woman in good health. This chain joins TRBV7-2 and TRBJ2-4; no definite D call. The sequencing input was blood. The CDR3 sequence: CASSPSTKNIQYF. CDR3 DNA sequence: TGTGCCAGCAGCCCCTCTACCAAAAACATTCAGTACTTC.